One sample yielded the 24 T cell receptor beta chains listed below, sequenced in a study of T cells in Graves' hyperthyroidism and ophthalmopathy. Researchers amplified the TCR beta CDR3 regions from RNA transcripts. First-round RT-PCR with HTBI primers amplified the TCR CDR3 region. TCRdb independently ran MiXCR on the multiplex PCR reads; one entry per CDR3 protein. The table includes 300,000 to 450,000 distinct CDR3 sequences, 14% detected once. Sequencing was done on a sample of blood. The receptor source for this set is a woman aged 30 to 39 with Graves' ophthalmopathy.

This clonotype was counted at least ten times. The chain uses TRBV18 and TRBJ2-5; 9 bases match TRBD2. J lost 5 bases, V lost 7 bases, and 8 bases had no gene match. Germline values: CDR1 KGHSH, CDR2 LQKENI. The CDR3 extends over 14 amino acids. CDR3 sequence reads: CASFLTSGSETQYF. The CDR3 nucleotides are TGTGCCAGCTTCCTCACTAGCGGGTCTGAGACCCAGTACTTC.

This clonotype has a count of ten or more. The chain combines TRBV27 with TRBJ2-3; D is ambiguous. This CDR3 has 14 amino acids. V was clipped by 3 bases and J by 1 base, with 8 bases between them. The germline V gene encodes CDR1 MNHEY and CDR2 SMNVEV (reference sequence). The CDR3 DNA reads as TGTGCCAGCAGTTTTCTACCACGCACAGATACGCAGTATTTT. This codes for CASSFLPRTDTQYF.

This clonotype was seen ten or more times. The chain combines TRBV2 with TRBJ2-3; D unclear. CDR3 length: 11 amino acids. Germline V gene data show CDR1 as SNHLY and CDR2 as FYNNEI. V was cut by 11 bases and J by 4 bases, with 10 bases left in between. CDR3 loop: CAHQDADTQYF. In DNA, the CDR3 is TGTGCCCACCAAGACGCAGATACGCAGTATTTT.

In this sample, this clonotype turned up many times. This sequence joins TRBV18 and TRBJ2-2, with D uncertain. V lost 3 bases, J lost 6 bases, and 5 bases lay in between. The length of the CDR3 is 12 residues. Germline CDR1 is KGHSH and CDR2 is LQKENI. The CDR3 sequence: CASSPMPGELFF. The CDR3 DNA follows: TGTGCCAGCTCACCGATGCCCGGGGAGCTGTTTTTT. Complete variable domain (other parts from reference TRBV18 and TRBJ2-2): NAGVMQNPRHLVRRRGQEARLRCSPMKGHSHVYWYRQLPEEGLKFMVYLQKENIIDESGMPKERFSAEFPKEGPSILRIQQVVRGDSAAYFCASSPMPGELFFGEGSRLTVL.

This clonotype was picked up a small number of times. V usage is TRBV20-1 and J usage is TRBJ2-7; D gene ambiguous. From germline, CDR1 is DFQATT and CDR2 SNEGSKA (reference sequence). This CDR3 has 12 amino acids. V lost 3 bases and J 5 bases, leaving 11 bases between the germline ends. The CDR3 is CSARGSHDEQYF. The DNA of the CDR3 is TGCAGTGCTAGGGGCTCCCATGACGAGCAGTACTTC.

This clonotype was found many times. This chain links TRBV2 with TRBJ1-6, with D uncertain. V lost 1 base and J 8 bases, leaving 9 bases between the germline ends. The CDR3 runs to 14 residues. Germline lookup yields CDR1 SNHLY and CDR2 FYNNEI. This CDR3 is CASSEVGGYSPLHF. In nucleotides, the CDR3 is TGTGCCAGCAGTGAAGTTGGCGGCTATTCACCCCTCCACTTT.

This clonotype was found many times. V usage is TRBV4-1 and J usage is TRBJ2-5, with D perhaps matching TRBD2 (6 bases). Trimming stripped 0 bases from V and 5 bases from J, with 13 bases between. This CDR3 is built from 15 residues. Germline V gene lookup returns CDR1 MGHRA and CDR2 YSYEKL. This CDR3 reads CASSQEGVAGETQYF. As DNA, the CDR3 is TGCGCCAGCAGCCAAGAAGGGGTGGCGGGGGAGACCCAGTACTTC.

J is TRBJ1-1 and V is TRBV19; D call uncertain. V dropped 10 bases and J dropped 5 bases, with 20 bases sitting between them. This CDR3 has 14 residues. The germline V gene encodes CDR1 LNHDA and CDR2 SQIVND (reference sequence). Here the CDR3 reads CATQQVGGKTEAFF. The CDR3 nucleotides read TGTGCCACCCAGCAAGTGGGCGGGAAGACTGAAGCTTTCTTT.

This clonotype has a handful of counts. CDR3 nucleotides: TGTGCCAGCAGTCCAGTGGGCTCTGGAAACACCATATATTTT. Translation: CASSPVGSGNTIYF. The genes are TRBV28 and TRBJ1-3; no clear D. In germline, CDR1 is MDHEN, CDR2 SYDVKM. V lost 5 bases to trimming and J lost 0 bases, with 8 bases between them. CDR3 length: 14 residues. The variable domain in full, with the rest retrieved from reference TRBV28 and TRBJ1-3, is DVKVTQSSRYLVKRTGEKVFLECVQDMDHENMFWYRQDPGLGLRLIYFSYDVKMKEKGDIPEGYSVSREKKERFSLILESASTNQTSMYLCASSPVGSGNTIYFGEGSWLTVV.

J is TRBJ1-5 and V is TRBV12-3 or TRBV12-4, with D uncertain. V was trimmed by 1 base and J by 7 bases, leaving 8 bases between them. CDR3 length equals 13 residues. CDR3 sequence reads: CASSLGPGQPQHF. CDR3 coding DNA: TGTGCCAGCAGTTTAGGACCCGGGCAGCCCCAGCATTTT.

This clonotype was picked up many times. The chain joins TRBV29-1 to TRBJ1-1; no reliable D call. Trimming removed 4 bases at V and 0 bases at J, with 12 bases between. The length of the CDR3 is 14 residues. Germline CDR1 is SQVTM and CDR2 is ANQGSEA. This CDR3 is CSVGRIGMNTEAFF. The CDR3, as DNA: TGCAGCGTTGGAAGAATTGGGATGAACACTGAAGCTTTCTTT.

Concerning this clonotype itself: A read error may produce the germline difference seen at one junction end. V gene TRBV24-1 combines with J gene TRBJ2-1; TRBD1 agrees at 7 bases. The CDR3 is made up of 15 amino acids. Per the germline V gene, CDR1 is KGHDR and CDR2 is SFDVKD. The CDR3 reads CATSDSGTVNNERFF. CDR3 bases: TGTGCCACCAGTGATTCTGGGACAGTGAACAATGAGCGGTTCTTC.

The chain combines TRBV3-1 with TRBJ2-3; 10 bases line up with TRBD2. Germline lookup yields CDR1 LGHDT and CDR2 YNNKEL (reference sequence). Trimming removed 3 bases from V and 6 bases from J; junction bases left unmatched: 9. This CDR3 spans 16 amino acids. CDR3 DNA: TGTGCCAGCAGCCATAGCCTAGCGGGGGCCGGGGATACGCAGTATTTT. It codes for CASSHSLAGAGDTQYF.

The table lists this clonotype with many counts. The J gene is TRBJ2-7, the V gene TRBV2, with D perhaps matching TRBD2 (5 bases). This CDR3 has 14 amino acids. Trimming stripped 4 bases from V and 4 bases from J, with 14 bases between. Germline loops: CDR1 SNHLY, CDR2 FYNNEI. The CDR3 spells CASSAGITPYEQYF. In nucleotides, the CDR3 is TGTGCCAGCAGTGCGGGAATTACCCCGTACGAGCAGTACTTC.

The sample holds a few counts of this clonotype. This rearrangement joins TRBV24-1 to TRBJ1-3; no firm D call. The V gene lost 0 bases and the J gene lost 5 bases, with 13 bases spanning the gap. This CDR3 region has 16 residues. Germline lookup yields CDR1 KGHDR and CDR2 SFDVKD. CDR3 sequence: CATSDLLGGERNTIYF. The CDR3 DNA is TGTGCCACCAGTGATTTGCTGGGCGGTGAAAGAAACACCATATATTTT.

This clonotype was recorded a few times. J is TRBJ1-5 and V is TRBV10-3; D is uncertain. V dropped 3 bases and J dropped 2 bases, with 8 bases sitting between them. The germline gives CDR1 ENHRY, CDR2 SYGVKD. The CDR3 has 14 amino acids. The chain's CDR3 is CAISDLGRNQPQHF. The CDR3 DNA follows: TGTGCCATCAGTGATCTCGGACGCAATCAGCCCCAGCATTTT.

Points on this clonotype: This may come from a read error, since a much larger clone is one base off. This chain connects TRBV15 to TRBJ1-2, with D uncertain. V lost 0 bases and J lost 5, with 13 bases in between. The CDR3 loop spans 15 amino acids. Germline V gene sequence: CDR1 LNHNV, CDR2 YYDKDF (reference sequence). The CDR3 reads CATSREAGQQYGYTF. CDR3 nucleotide sequence: TGTGCCACCAGCAGAGAGGCGGGCCAGCAATATGGCTACACCTTC.

This clonotype was found many times. The V and J genes are TRBV28 and TRBJ1-6; D not resolved. V shed 5 bases and J shed 5 bases, with 13 bases lying between them. Germline V CDR1 and CDR2: MDHEN, SYDVKM. The CDR3 extends over 15 amino acids. The CDR3 loop is CASSGIGRDNSPLHF. The CDR3 bases are TGTGCCAGCAGTGGGATCGGACGGGATAATTCACCCCTCCACTTT.

This clonotype showed up many times. The chain employs TRBV7-2 and TRBJ1-1, with D uncertain. V was trimmed by 5 bases and J by 3 bases, leaving 10 bases between them. CDR3 length: 13 amino acids. Germline V CDR1 and CDR2: SGHTA, FQGNSA. CDR3 loop: CASSLSGYTEAFF. CDR3 nucleotide sequence: TGTGCCAGCAGCCTGTCGGGTTACACTGAAGCTTTCTTT.

This clonotype was found many times. J is TRBJ2-6 and V is TRBV30, with D possibly being TRBD1 (6 bases). V was shortened by 4 bases and J by 0 bases, with 10 bases between the two germline ends. The CDR3 covers 15 residues. CDR1 and CDR2 (germline): GTSNPN, SVGIG (reference sequence). This CDR3 is CAWTRGGSGANVLTF. Here the CDR3 DNA reads TGTGCCTGGACACGAGGGGGCTCTGGGGCCAACGTCCTGACTTTC.

This clonotype was counted many times. CDR3 DNA sequence: TGTGCCAGCGCCCCTCAGGGGGCAGCCACTGAAGCTTTCTTT. It encodes CASAPQGAATEAFF. The chain has TRBV28 and TRBJ1-1, with 8 bases matching TRBD1. Germline assignment: CDR1 MDHEN and CDR2 SYDVKM. The trim removed 8 bases at V and 4 bases at J, leaving 9 bases unmatched. The CDR3 runs 14 residues.

This clonotype was picked up many times. V is TRBV5-8 and J is TRBJ2-7; D possibly matches TRBD1 or TRBD2 (5 bases each). CDR3 length: 16 residues. V was shortened by 4 bases and J by 2 bases, with 19 bases between the two germline ends. Germline V lookup: CDR1 SGHTS, CDR2 YDEGEE. The CDR3 loop reads CASSVGPRGRTYEQYF. The CDR3 DNA reads TGTGCCAGCAGCGTGGGGCCGAGGGGTCGGACCTACGAGCAGTACTTC.

The V call is TRBV7-2, the J call TRBJ2-1; 8 nucleotides align to TRBD1. The CDR3 spans 15 residues. Unmatched junction bases numbered 5, after V lost 4 bases and J lost 3 bases. Germline-derived CDR1 and CDR2 are SGHTA and FQGNSA. The CDR3 region has the DNA TGTGCCAGCAGCTCCCGGGACAGGATCTACAATGAGCAGTTCTTC. It specifies CASSSRDRIYNEQFF.

This clonotype appeared many times. V usage is TRBV20-1 and J usage is TRBJ2-7, with TRBD1 matching 10 bases. CDR1 is DFQATT and CDR2 is SNEGSKA in the germline V gene (reference sequence). The CDR3 length is 15 residues. After removal of 6 bases from V and 3 bases from J, the junction contained 11 bases not matched to a gene. CDR3 sequence (DNA): TGCAGTGCCCAGACCCCGACAGGGGGCGGCTACGAGCAGTACTTC. Protein sequence: CSAQTPTGGGYEQYF.